Listed here are 18 T cell receptor beta chains from one sample, sequenced in a study of T cells in Graves' hyperthyroidism and ophthalmopathy. TCR beta CDR3 regions were amplified from RNA transcripts. HTBI primers were used for first-round RT-PCR of the TCR CDR3. Using its own MiXCR run on the multiplex PCR reads, TCRdb lists one record per CDR3 protein. The repertoire consists of about 340,000 distinct CDR3 sequences, with about 20% occurring once and the leading ten covering around 50%. Sequenced input: blood. The receptors here all came from a woman aged 50 to 65 with Graves' hyperthyroidism.

The rearrangement uses TRBV4-1 and TRBJ2-7; D is ambiguous. Germline CDR1 reads MGHRA; CDR2 reads YSYEKL. The CDR3 length is 13 residues. Trimming took 0 bases from V and 4 from J, leaving 7 bases between them. Here the CDR3 DNA reads TGCGCCAGCAGCCAAGATTGGAGTTACGAGCAGTACTTC. This codes for CASSQDWSYEQYF.

This clonotype was seen repeatedly, ten times or more. The genes are TRBV20-1 and TRBJ2-3; 7 nucleotides align to TRBD2. Trimming at V came to 5 bases and at J to 5 bases, leaving 7 bases not matched to a gene. From germline, CDR1 is DFQATT and CDR2 SNEGSKA (reference sequence). The CDR3 is 13 residues long. The DNA of the CDR3 is TGCAGTGCTCAGCGGGGCCGCGGAGATACGCAGTATTTT. It encodes CSAQRGRGDTQYF.

This clonotype was found many times. The rearrangement joins TRBV12-3 or TRBV12-4 to TRBJ1-1; D uncertain. The CDR3 covers 11 residues. The V end was cut by 6 bases, the J end by 6 bases, with 8 bases between. Written as DNA, the CDR3 is TGTGCCAGCAGGCTAGGGTCTGAAGCTTTCTTT. Translation gives CASRLGSEAFF.

This clonotype has ten or more counts. The chain is built from TRBV11-2 and TRBJ2-5, with 8 bases aligning to TRBD1. There are 15 residues in the CDR3. The ends lost 4 bases at V and 7 bases at J; junction bases unmatched: 11. The germline gives CDR1 SGHAT, CDR2 FQNNGV. The CDR3: CASSSGQDYRGTQYF. The CDR3 nucleotides are TGTGCCAGCAGCTCGGGACAGGATTATAGAGGGACCCAGTACTTC. Full variable domain (missing parts from reference TRBV11-2 and TRBJ2-5): EAGVAQSPRYKIIEKRQSVAFWCNPISGHATLYWYQQILGQGPKLLIQFQNNGVVDDSQLPKDRFSAERLKGVDSTLKIQPAKLEDSAVYLCASSSGQDYRGTQYFGPGTRLLVL.

This clonotype showed up many times. The chain joins TRBV7-9 to TRBJ2-3; the D gene could be TRBD1 or TRBD2 (5 bases each). Trimming took off 5 bases at V and 6 bases at J, with 15 bases between the two ends. This CDR3 is 14 amino acids long. CDR1 is SEHNR, CDR2 FQNEAQ, per germline (reference sequence). The CDR3 loop reads CASSQSQGADTQYF. CDR3 DNA: TGTGCCAGCAGCCAATCTCAGGGAGCGGATACGCAGTATTTT.

This clonotype was counted a few times. Here the CDR3 reads CASSPGEAGANVLTF. CDR3 in DNA: TGTGCCAGCTCACCAGGCGAGGCTGGGGCCAACGTCCTGACTTTC. The V gene is TRBV18, the J gene TRBJ2-6; no definite D call. The germline CDR1 and CDR2 sequences are KGHSH and LQKENI. V lost 2 bases and J 2 bases, leaving 7 bases between the germline ends. The CDR3 spans 15 residues.

This clonotype was counted only a few times. This chain links TRBV5-1 with TRBJ2-3, with 9 bases fitting TRBD1. Per germline, CDR1 SGHRS and CDR2 YFSETQ. The trim removed 3 bases at V and 5 bases at J, leaving 7 bases unmatched. This CDR3 has 15 amino acids. CDR3 in DNA: TGCGCCAGCAGCTCACTCACAGGGGGCGGAGATACGCAGTATTTT. Translation gives CASSSLTGGGDTQYF.

This clonotype was detected only a few times. V and J are TRBV5-5 and TRBJ1-1; TRBD1 is a possible D gene (6 bases). Trimming left V 5 bases short and J 1 base short, with 15 bases between. This CDR3 region has 15 residues. CDR1 is SGHKS and CDR2 is YYEKEE in the germline V gene (reference sequence). The chain's CDR3 is CASRYLRGANTEAFF. CDR3 sequence (DNA): TGTGCCAGCAGGTATCTACGGGGGGCGAACACTGAAGCTTTCTTT.

The J gene is TRBJ1-2, the V gene TRBV19; D is perhaps TRBD1 (5 bases). The CDR3 has 15 residues. The V gene lost 4 bases and the J gene lost 0 bases, with 12 bases spanning the gap. From germline, CDR1 is LNHDA and CDR2 SQIVND (reference sequence). This CDR3 is CASSSRDRTNYGYTF. CDR3 in DNA: TGTGCCAGTAGTAGCCGGGACCGAACTAACTATGGCTACACCTTC.

The chain carries TRBV12-3 or TRBV12-4 and TRBJ2-2, with TRBD1 matching over 7 bases. V was pared by 4 bases and J by 3 bases, with 2 bases of the junction left unmatched. The length of the CDR3 is 14 residues. The CDR3 here is CASSWTGHTGELFF. Written as DNA, the CDR3 is TGTGCCAGCAGTTGGACAGGTCACACCGGGGAGCTGTTTTTT.

The chain uses TRBV7-3 and TRBJ2-2; 12 bases agree with TRBD2. Germline CDR1 is SGHTA and CDR2 is FQGTGA. J lost 0 bases, V lost 6 bases, and 2 bases had no gene match. The CDR3 consists of 16 residues. Written as DNA, the CDR3 is TGTGCCAGCAGGGCTAGCGGGGGGGCGAACACCGGGGAGCTGTTTTTT. Amino acid sequence: CASRASGGANTGELFF.

This chain connects TRBV25-1 to TRBJ2-3; 12 nucleotides align to TRBD1. The CDR3 runs to 15 residues. V was clipped by 5 bases and J by 5 bases; unmatched bases: 5. Germline V gives CDR1 MGHDK, CDR2 SYGVNS. DNA for the CDR3: TGTGCCAGCAGTTACGGGACAGGGGGCTTAGATACGCAGTATTTT. The encoded protein is CASSYGTGGLDTQYF.

The chain links TRBV20-1 to TRBJ2-7; TRBD2 matches at 13 bases. The CDR3 is made up of 12 amino acids. CDR1 DFQATT and CDR2 SNEGSKA come from the germline V gene (reference sequence). CDR3 sequence reads: CSAGLAGDEQYF. DNA of the CDR3: TGCAGCGCTGGACTAGCGGGAGACGAGCAGTACTTC.

This clonotype came up a few times. V and J are TRBV5-6 and TRBJ2-5, with 8 bases matching TRBD1. Trimming took 4 bases from V and 5 from J; bases not matched to a gene: 22. CDR1 is SGHDT, CDR2 YYEEEE, per germline. The CDR3 has 19 amino acids. In nucleotides, the CDR3 is TGTGCCAGCAGCCCGGAATTATCCGAGGACAGGGCATTGGTGGAGACCCAGTACTTC. Amino acid sequence: CASSPELSEDRALVETQYF.

The J gene is TRBJ1-4, the V gene TRBV5-5; a possible D gene is TRBD1 (5 bases). Germline assignment: CDR1 SGHKS and CDR2 YYEKEE (reference sequence). With 6 bases removed from V and 6 bases from J, the gap between germline ends came to 15 bases. This CDR3 is built from 14 residues. The CDR3 here is CASTAGGLDEKLFF. In DNA form, the CDR3 reads TGTGCCAGCACCGCGGGGGGATTGGATGAAAAACTGTTTTTT.

This clonotype was recorded many times. The rearrangement joins TRBV2 to TRBJ2-5, with D unresolved. The CDR3 contains 14 residues. The V and J ends lost 7 bases and 5 bases respectively, with 17 bases between them. CDR1 and CDR2 from the germline V gene are SNHLY and FYNNEI. The CDR3 here is CASMTLVPGETQYF. DNA for the CDR3: TGTGCCAGCATGACATTGGTTCCAGGCGAGACCCAGTACTTC.

This clonotype was picked up many times. The genes are TRBV12-3 or TRBV12-4 and TRBJ2-3, with D unresolved. The CDR3 length is 13 residues. Trimming removed 6 bases at V and 3 bases at J, with 10 bases between. The CDR3 protein is CASSNDQTDTQYF. The DNA of the CDR3 is TGTGCCAGCAGCAATGACCAGACAGATACGCAGTATTTT.

This clonotype came up many times. This chain joins TRBV27 and TRBJ2-1; D might be TRBD1 (6 bases). V lost 3 bases to trimming and J lost 6 bases, with 9 bases between them. The CDR3 loop spans 13 amino acids. The V gene's germline CDR1 is MNHEY and CDR2 SMNVEV (reference sequence). The CDR3 DNA sequence: TGTGCCAGCAGTTTTGTGGACAGCAATGAGCAGTTCTTC. It encodes CASSFVDSNEQFF.